This is a list of T cell receptor beta chains from one sample in a study of T-cell memory formation after mild COVID-19. TCRdb reprocessed the 5' RACE reads with MiXCR, giving one entry per CDR3 protein. The data hold hundreds of thousands of distinct CDR3 sequences, with about a sixth observed a single time. Sequenced sample: PBMCs or a T cell subset sorted from them (not recorded which). These receptors came from a man aged 18 to 30 who had mild COVID-19 (a few samples of this study predate the infection). Cell type and time point are not known. Each CDR3 is given with its conserved first and last residue. A D gene is named only where the DNA matches it firmly.

j_call v_call d_call cdr3_aa
TRBJ2-3 TRBV12-3/TRBV12-4 TRBD2 CASSLSLAGMVDTQYF
TRBJ1-2 TRBV20-1 NA CSALDTTNYGYTF
TRBJ1-1 TRBV5-4 NA CASSFSESRTEAFF
TRBJ2-3 TRBV6-2/TRBV6-3 TRBD2 CASSYSRRGRRTDTQYF
TRBJ2-6 TRBV29-1 TRBD1 CSVQGGPSGANVLTF
TRBJ1-5 TRBV20-1 NA CSARSGVGQPQHF
TRBJ1-2 TRBV12-3/TRBV12-4 TRBD1 CASSLRDRGLYGYTF
TRBJ1-4 TRBV11-2 TRBD1 CASSLEPGQGYEKLFF
TRBJ1-5 TRBV7-2 NA CASQGRAGNQPQHF
TRBJ2-5 TRBV11-2 TRBD2 CASSPLAGFQETQYF
TRBJ1-2 TRBV12-3/TRBV12-4 TRBD1 CASSPTGPYAYGYTF
TRBJ2-1 TRBV5-1 NA CASGSGTLSYNEQFF
TRBJ1-1 TRBV12-3/TRBV12-4 TRBD1 CASSLEGRGPEAFF
TRBJ2-2 TRBV4-2 NA CASSQERGVEAGELFF
TRBJ1-2 TRBV7-9 NA CASSLGNTGYTF
TRBJ1-4 TRBV20-1 NA CSALQGSNEKLFF
TRBJ1-5 TRBV7-2 NA CASSLVEGDQPQHF
TRBJ1-5 TRBV6-2/TRBV6-3 NA CASSYSAGPQHF
TRBJ1-2 TRBV6-6 NA CASIADGVPYGYTF
TRBJ2-5 TRBV11-2 TRBD2 CASSSGLARETQYF
TRBJ1-2 TRBV29-1 TRBD1 CSVGDSIYGYTF
TRBJ2-1 TRBV5-1 NA CASSLSRGNEQFF
TRBJ2-2 TRBV24-1 NA CATSGQAHVPGELFF
TRBJ2-2 TRBV30 TRBD1 CAWRNSGQGSGELFF
TRBJ2-1 TRBV5-1 NA CASSAEAAYNEQFF
TRBJ2-1 TRBV15 NA CATSRGSVDPSYNEQFF
TRBJ1-3 TRBV7-2 NA CASSLAPHSSGNTIYF
TRBJ2-1 TRBV7-9 TRBD2 CASSLGLAGGPPYNEQFF
TRBJ2-5 TRBV4-3 NA CASSRGQGHQETQYF
TRBJ2-3 TRBV7-2 NA CASSLAAATDTQYF
TRBJ1-2 TRBV11-2 NA CASSLDRGIYGYTF